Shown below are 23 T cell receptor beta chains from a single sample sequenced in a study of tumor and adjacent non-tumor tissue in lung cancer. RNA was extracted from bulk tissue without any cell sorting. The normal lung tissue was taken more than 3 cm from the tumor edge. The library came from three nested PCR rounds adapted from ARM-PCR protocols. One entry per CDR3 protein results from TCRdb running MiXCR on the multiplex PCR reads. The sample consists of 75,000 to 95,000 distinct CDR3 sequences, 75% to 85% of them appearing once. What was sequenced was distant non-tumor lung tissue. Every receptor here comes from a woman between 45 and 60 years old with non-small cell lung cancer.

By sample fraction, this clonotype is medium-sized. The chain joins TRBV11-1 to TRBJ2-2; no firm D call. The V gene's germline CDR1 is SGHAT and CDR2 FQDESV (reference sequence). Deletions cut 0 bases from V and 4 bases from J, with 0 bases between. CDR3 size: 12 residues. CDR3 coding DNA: TGTGCCAGCAGCTTAGCCACCGGGGAGCTGTTTTTT. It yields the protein CASSLATGELFF.

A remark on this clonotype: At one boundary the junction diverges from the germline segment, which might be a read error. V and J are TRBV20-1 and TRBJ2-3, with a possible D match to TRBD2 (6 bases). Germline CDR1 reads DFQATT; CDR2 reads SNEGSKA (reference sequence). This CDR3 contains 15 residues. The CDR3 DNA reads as TGCAGTGTGCGAGGAGGGGCGGAAGTCACAGATACGCGGTATTTT. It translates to CSVRGGAEVTDTRYF.

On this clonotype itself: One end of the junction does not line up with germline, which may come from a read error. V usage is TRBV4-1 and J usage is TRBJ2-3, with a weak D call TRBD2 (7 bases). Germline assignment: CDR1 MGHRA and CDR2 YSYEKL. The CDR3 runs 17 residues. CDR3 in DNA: TGCGCCAGTAGCCACGATCCGGGGGGCAGGGACCCAGATACGCAGTATTTT. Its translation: CASSHDPGGRDPDTQYF.

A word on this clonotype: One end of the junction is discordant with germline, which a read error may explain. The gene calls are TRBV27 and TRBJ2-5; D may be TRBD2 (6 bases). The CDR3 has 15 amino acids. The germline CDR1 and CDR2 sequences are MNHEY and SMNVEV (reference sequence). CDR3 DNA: TGTGCCAGCAGTTTATCAACGGGGGTAAAAGAGACCCTGTACTTC. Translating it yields CASSLSTGVKETLYF.

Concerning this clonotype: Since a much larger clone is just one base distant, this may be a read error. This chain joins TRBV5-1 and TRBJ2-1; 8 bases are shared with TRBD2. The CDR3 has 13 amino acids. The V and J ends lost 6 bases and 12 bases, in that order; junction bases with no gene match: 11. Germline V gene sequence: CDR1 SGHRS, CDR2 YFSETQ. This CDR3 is CASISFPGGGQFF. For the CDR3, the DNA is TGCGCCAGCATCTCCTTTCCCGGGGGGGGGCAGTTCTTC.

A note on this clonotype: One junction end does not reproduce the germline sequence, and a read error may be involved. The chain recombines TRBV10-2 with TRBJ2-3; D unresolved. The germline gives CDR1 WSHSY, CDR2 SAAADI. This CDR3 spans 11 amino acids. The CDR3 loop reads CAISSADTQYF. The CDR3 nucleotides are TGCGCCATCAGTAGTGCAGATACGCAGTATTTT.

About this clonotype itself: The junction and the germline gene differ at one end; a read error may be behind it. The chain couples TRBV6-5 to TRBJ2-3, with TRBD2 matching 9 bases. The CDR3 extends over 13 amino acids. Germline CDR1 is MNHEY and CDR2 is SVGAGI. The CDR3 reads CVSSYSREGTQYF. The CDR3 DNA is TGTGTCAGCAGTTACTCGCGGGAGGGCACGCAGTATTTT.

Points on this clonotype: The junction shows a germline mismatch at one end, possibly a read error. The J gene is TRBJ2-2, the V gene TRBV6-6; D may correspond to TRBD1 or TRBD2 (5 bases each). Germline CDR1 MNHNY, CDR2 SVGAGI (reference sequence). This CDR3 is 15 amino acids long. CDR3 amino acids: CASIRDHDASGELYF. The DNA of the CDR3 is TGTGCCAGCATCCGGGACCACGATGCTTCCGGGGAGCTGTATTTT.

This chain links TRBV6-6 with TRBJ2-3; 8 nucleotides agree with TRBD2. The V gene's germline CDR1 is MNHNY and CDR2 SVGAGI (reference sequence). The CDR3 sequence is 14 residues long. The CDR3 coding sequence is TGTGTCGGCACCCCGGGAGGGCCGGTAGATACGCAGTATTTT. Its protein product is CVGTPGGPVDTQYF.

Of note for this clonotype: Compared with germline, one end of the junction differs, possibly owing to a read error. The CDR3 sequence: CTSTPGGSSNQPQHF. The CDR3 DNA sequence: TGTACCAGCACTCCAGGGGGCTCAAGCAATCAACCCCAGCATTTT. This chain uses TRBV6-6 with TRBJ1-5, with TRBD1 matching 8 bases. The CDR3 has 15 amino acids. Germline values: CDR1 MNHNY, CDR2 SVGAGI (reference sequence).

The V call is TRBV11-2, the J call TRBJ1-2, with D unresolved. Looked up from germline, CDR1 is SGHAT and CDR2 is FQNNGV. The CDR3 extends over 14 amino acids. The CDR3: CPCSSTTEAYGYTF. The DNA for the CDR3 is TGTCCCTGCAGCTCTACGACGGAAGCCTATGGCTACACCTTC.

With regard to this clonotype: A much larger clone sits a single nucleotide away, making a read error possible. CDR3 protein: CASSQVSGYNEQFF. CDR3 nucleotide sequence: TGCGCCAGCAGCCAAGTTAGCGGGTACAATGAGCAGTTCTTC. The chain uses TRBV4-1 and TRBJ2-1; 7 nucleotides agree with TRBD2. J gave up 4 bases and V 1 base, and 1 base lay outside the gene matches. From germline, CDR1 is MGHRA and CDR2 YSYEKL. This CDR3 spans 14 amino acids.

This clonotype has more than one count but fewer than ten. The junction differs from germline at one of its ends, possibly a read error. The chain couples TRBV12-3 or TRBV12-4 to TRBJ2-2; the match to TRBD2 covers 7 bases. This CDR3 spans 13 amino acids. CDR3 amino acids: CASKAGYTGELFF. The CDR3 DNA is TGTGCCAGCAAAGCGGGGTACACCGGGGAGCTATTTTTT.

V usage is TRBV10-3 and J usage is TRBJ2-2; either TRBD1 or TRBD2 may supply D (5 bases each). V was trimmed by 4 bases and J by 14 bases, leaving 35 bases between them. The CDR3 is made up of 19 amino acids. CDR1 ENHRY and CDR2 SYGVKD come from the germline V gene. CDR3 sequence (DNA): TGTGCCATCAGTGCCCCGGTGGAGACAGTTAAAGTATGGACTGTGGAACTGTTTTTT. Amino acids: CAISAPVETVKVWTVELFF.

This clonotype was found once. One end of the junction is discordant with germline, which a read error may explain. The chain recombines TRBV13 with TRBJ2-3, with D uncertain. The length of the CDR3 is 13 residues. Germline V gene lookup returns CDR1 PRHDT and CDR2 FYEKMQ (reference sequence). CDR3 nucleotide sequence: TGTGTCAGCAGCTTATCGGTCGTGGGTACGCAGTATTTT. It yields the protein CVSSLSVVGTQYF.

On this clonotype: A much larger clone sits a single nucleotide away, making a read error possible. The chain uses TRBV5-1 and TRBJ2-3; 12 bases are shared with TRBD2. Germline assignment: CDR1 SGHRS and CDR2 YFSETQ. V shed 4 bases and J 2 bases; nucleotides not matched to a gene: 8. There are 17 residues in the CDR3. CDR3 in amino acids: CASSPRTSGDFTDTQYF. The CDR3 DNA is TGCGCCAGCAGCCCCAGGACTAGCGGGGATTTCACAGATACGCAGTATTTT.

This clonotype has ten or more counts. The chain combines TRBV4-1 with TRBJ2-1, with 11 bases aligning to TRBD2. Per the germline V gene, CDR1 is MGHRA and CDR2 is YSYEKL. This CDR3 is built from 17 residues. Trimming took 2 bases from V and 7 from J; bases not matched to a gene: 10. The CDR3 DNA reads TGCGCCAGCAGCCAAATAAACATGGGACTAGCGGAGAATGAGCAGTTCTTC. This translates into CASSQINMGLAENEQFF.

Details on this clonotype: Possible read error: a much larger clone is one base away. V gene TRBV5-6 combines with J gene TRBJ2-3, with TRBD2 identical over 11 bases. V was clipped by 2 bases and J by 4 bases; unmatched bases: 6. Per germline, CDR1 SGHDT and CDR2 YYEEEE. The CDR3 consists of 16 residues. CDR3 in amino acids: CASSLILAGVADTQYF. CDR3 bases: TGTGCCAGCAGCTTAATACTAGCGGGAGTAGCAGATACGCAGTATTTT.

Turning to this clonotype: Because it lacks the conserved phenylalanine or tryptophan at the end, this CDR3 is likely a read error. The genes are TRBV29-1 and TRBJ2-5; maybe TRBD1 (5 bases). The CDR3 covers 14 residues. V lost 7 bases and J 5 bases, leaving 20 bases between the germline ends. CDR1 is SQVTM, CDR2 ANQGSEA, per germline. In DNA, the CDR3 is TGCAGCGCCGCGTCAGGGTCGGTGTCGGAGACCCAGTACCTC. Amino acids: CSAASGSVSETQYL.

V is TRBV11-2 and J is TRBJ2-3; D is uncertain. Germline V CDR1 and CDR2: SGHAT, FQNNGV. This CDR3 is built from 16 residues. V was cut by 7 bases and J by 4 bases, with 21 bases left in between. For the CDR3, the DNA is TGTGCCAGCATCCCGATGGGTTGCCCGCTTCCAGATACGCAGTATTTT. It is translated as CASIPMGCPLPDTQYF.

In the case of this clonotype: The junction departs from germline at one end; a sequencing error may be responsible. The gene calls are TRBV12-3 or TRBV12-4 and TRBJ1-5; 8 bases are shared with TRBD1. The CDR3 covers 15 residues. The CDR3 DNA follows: TGTTCCAGCAGTTTAGGCAGGGGGCTTAATCAACCCCAGCATTTT. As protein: CSSSLGRGLNQPQHF.

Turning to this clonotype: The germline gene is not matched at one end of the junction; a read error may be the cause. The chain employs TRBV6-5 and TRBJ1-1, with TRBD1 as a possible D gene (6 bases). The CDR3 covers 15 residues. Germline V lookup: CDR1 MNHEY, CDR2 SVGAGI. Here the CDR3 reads CANSYGGPVDIEAFF. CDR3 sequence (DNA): TGTGCCAACAGTTACGGGGGGCCGGTCGATATTGAAGCTTTCTTT.

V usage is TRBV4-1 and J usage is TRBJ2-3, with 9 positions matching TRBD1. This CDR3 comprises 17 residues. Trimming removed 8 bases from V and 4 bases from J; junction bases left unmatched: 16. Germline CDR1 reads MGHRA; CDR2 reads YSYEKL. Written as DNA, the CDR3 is TGCGCCAGCGGTCACGCTCCGGGGGACAGGGACCCAGATACGCAGTATTTT. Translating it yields CASGHAPGDRDPDTQYF.